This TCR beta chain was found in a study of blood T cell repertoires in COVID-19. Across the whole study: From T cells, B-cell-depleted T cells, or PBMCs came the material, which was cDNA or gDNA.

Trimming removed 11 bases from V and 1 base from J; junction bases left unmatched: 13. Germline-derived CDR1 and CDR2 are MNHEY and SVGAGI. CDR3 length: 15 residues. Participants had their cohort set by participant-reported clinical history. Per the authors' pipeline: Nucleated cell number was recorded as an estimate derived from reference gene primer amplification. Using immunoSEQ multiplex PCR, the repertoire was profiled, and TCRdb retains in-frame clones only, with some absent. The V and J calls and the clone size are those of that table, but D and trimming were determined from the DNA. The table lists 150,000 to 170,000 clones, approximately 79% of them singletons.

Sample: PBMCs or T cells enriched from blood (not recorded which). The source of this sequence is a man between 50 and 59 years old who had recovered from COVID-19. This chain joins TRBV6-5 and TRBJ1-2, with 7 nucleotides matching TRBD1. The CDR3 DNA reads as TGTGCCTCCTCGAACAGGGGCCTACTTAACTATGGCTACACCTTC. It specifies CASSNRGLLNYGYTF.